A single sample is the source of the 9 T cell receptor beta chains below, sequenced in a study of T cell repertoires in cytomegalovirus infection. TCRdb ran MiXCR on the reads and lists one entry per CDR3 protein. The sample contains some 310,000 distinct CDR3 sequences, roughly 25% of which appear only once. These receptors have no known antigen. The specimen comprised cultured PBMCs, sampled from culture after CMV antigen stimulation. The receptors were sampled from a human donor in good health (CMV status not recorded). Some clones in this sample may be carry-over from other donors' samples.

The V and J genes are TRBV19 and TRBJ1-1; 10 positions agree with TRBD1. V shed 3 bases and J 7 bases; nucleotides not matched to a gene: 5. The length of the CDR3 is 14 residues. Germline V gene data show CDR1 as LNHDA and CDR2 as SQIVND (reference sequence). The CDR3 is CASSIRTGGVEAFF. Written as DNA, the CDR3 is TGTGCCAGTAGTATTCGGACAGGGGGGGTTGAAGCTTTCTTT.

The V gene is TRBV18, the J gene TRBJ2-2, with 13 positions matching TRBD2. Per germline, CDR1 KGHSH and CDR2 LQKENI. This CDR3 is 19 amino acids long. V lost 3 bases and J lost 1; bases outside the gene matches: 8. This CDR3 is CASSPRTSGSSLNTGELFF. CDR3 nucleotide sequence: TGTGCCAGCTCACCTCGGACTAGCGGGAGTTCGCTGAACACCGGGGAGCTGTTTTTT.

The rearrangement links TRBV11-3 to TRBJ2-1; D might be TRBD1 (7 bases). Deletions cut 5 bases from V and 3 bases from J, with 20 bases between. Germline V gives CDR1 SGHNT, CDR2 YENEEA. The CDR3 extends over 17 amino acids. The DNA of the CDR3 is TGTGCCAGCAGCCAAGGCGGGGCGGGGACAGTCTACAATGAGCAGTTCTTC. It is translated as CASSQGGAGTVYNEQFF. The full variable domain, its missing parts supplied by reference TRBV11-3 and TRBJ2-1, is EAGVVQSPRYKIIEKKQPVAFWCNPISGHNTLYWYLQNLGQGPELLIRYENEEAVDDSQLPKDRFSAERLKGVDSTLKIQPAELGDSAVYLCASSQGGAGTVYNEQFFGPGTRLTVL.

This clonotype was seen a few times. The chain has TRBV7-9 and TRBJ1-2; 11 positions agree with TRBD1. The V gene end was trimmed by 2 bases and the J gene end by 3 bases; junction bases not matched to a gene: 8. CDR1 and CDR2 (germline): SEHNR, FQNEAQ (reference sequence). The CDR3 loop spans 17 amino acids. DNA of the CDR3: TGTGCCAGCAGCTTATTTGGTTCGGGACAGGGGGACTATGGCTACACCTTC. Its translation: CASSLFGSGQGDYGYTF.

This clonotype was detected only a few times. The chain recombines TRBV6-2 or TRBV6-3 with TRBJ2-7; 7 bases agree with TRBD1. Germline V gene sequence: CDR1 MNHEY, CDR2 SVGEGT. The CDR3 consists of 15 residues. V was clipped by 4 bases and J by 3 bases; unmatched bases: 9. This chain's CDR3 is CASSSPFGTDYEQYF. The CDR3 region has the DNA TGTGCCAGCAGTTCACCATTCGGGACAGACTACGAGCAGTACTTC.

This chain links TRBV7-6 with TRBJ1-5; 9 nucleotides line up with TRBD1. The CDR3 sequence is 15 residues long. CDR1 SGHVS and CDR2 FNYEAQ come from the germline V gene. Trimming removed 5 bases from V and 6 bases from J; junction bases left unmatched: 8. For the CDR3, the DNA is TGTGCCAGCAGCGACGGGACAGGGTTCGCTCAGCCCCAGCATTTT. Amino acid sequence: CASSDGTGFAQPQHF.

At least ten counts were recorded for this clonotype. V and J are TRBV7-8 and TRBJ2-3; D call uncertain. Germline V gives CDR1 SGHVS, CDR2 FQNEAQ. The CDR3 covers 13 residues. Trimming stripped 2 bases from V and 1 base from J, with 4 bases between. The CDR3 nucleotides are TGTGCCAGCAGCTTACTGGGCACAGATACGCAGTATTTT. This gives the protein CASSLLGTDTQYF. Looking up the rest from reference TRBV7-8 and TRBJ2-3 gives the full variable domain: GAGVSQSPRYKVAKRGQDVALRCDPISGHVSLFWYQQALGQGPEFLTYFQNEAQLDKSGLPSDRFFAERPEGSVSTLKIQRTQQEDSAVYLCASSLLGTDTQYFGPGTRLTVL.

This clonotype was observed a few times. The J gene is TRBJ1-4, the V gene TRBV19; TRBD1 matches at 10 bases. There are 17 residues in the CDR3. Per the germline V gene, CDR1 is LNHDA and CDR2 is SQIVND (reference sequence). Trimming took 4 bases from V and 8 from J; bases not matched to a gene: 13. DNA of the CDR3: TGTGCCAGTAGTAACCAACGCCGGGGGACAGGGGTCGAAAAACTGTTTTTT. Residues: CASSNQRRGTGVEKLFF.

In this sample, this clonotype turned up many times. This rearrangement joins TRBV11-1 to TRBJ2-7; 8 nucleotides align to TRBD1. Germline-derived CDR1 and CDR2 are SGHAT and FQDESV (reference sequence). Trimming took 5 bases from V and 2 from J; bases not matched to a gene: 8. This CDR3 has 15 residues. DNA for the CDR3: TGTGCCAGCAGCCCCCCCGACAGGGGACCCTACGAGCAGTACTTC. Its protein is CASSPPDRGPYEQYF.